Sequencing of this T cell receptor beta chain was carried out in a study of shared clonotypes between healthy human individuals. Findings and caveats of the study: When compared with the clonotypes that were shared by all four sorted-subset donors, the non-shared clonotypes turned out to have lower generation probabilities. The rarefaction results pointed to incomplete sorted-subset sequencing despite large depth.

The CDR3 loop spans 13 amino acids. The V gene lost 8 bases and the J gene lost 2 bases, with 13 bases spanning the gap. Germline V gene sequence: CDR1 MDHEN, CDR2 SYDVKM. Notes on this clone: The antigen is unknown.

The healthy adult donors were HIV-negative and reported no recent acute infections or vaccinations. The CD4+ fraction was divided into a CD45RA+ naive subset and a CD45RA-negative memory subset. Using immunoSEQ multiplex PCR, the repertoire was profiled, and TCRdb retains in-frame clones only, with some absent. The sample yields about 1.1 million clones, around 78% seen once. The chain combines TRBV28 with TRBJ2-7; perhaps TRBD1 as D (6 bases). This clonotype was sampled from a man between 18 and 29 years old in good health. Some clones in this sample may be carry-over from other donors' samples. The source material was memory CD4+ T cells from PBMCs. Subset in this sample: CD45RA-negative fraction. As DNA, the CDR3 is TGTGCCAGCGGGAACAGGGCAACCTACGAGCAGTACTTC. Its translation is CASGNRATYEQYF.